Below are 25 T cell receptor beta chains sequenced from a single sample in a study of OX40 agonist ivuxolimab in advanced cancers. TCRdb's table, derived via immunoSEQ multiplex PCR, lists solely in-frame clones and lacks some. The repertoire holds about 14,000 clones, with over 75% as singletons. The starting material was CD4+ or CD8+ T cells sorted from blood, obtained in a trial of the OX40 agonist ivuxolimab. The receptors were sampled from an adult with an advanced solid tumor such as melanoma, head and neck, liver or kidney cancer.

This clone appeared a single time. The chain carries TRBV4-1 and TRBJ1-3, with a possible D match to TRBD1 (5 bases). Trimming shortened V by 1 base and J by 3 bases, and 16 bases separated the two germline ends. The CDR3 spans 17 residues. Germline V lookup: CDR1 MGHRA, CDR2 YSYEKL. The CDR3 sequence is CASSQAWGGYNGNTIYF. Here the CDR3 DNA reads TGCGCCAGCAGCCAAGCCTGGGGCGGGTATAATGGAAACACCATATATTTT.

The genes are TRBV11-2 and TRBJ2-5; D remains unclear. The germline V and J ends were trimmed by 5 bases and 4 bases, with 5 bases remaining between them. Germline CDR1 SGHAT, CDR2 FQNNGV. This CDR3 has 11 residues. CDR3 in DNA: TGTGCCAGCAGCCTCGGAGAGACCCAGTACTTC. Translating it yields CASSLGETQYF.

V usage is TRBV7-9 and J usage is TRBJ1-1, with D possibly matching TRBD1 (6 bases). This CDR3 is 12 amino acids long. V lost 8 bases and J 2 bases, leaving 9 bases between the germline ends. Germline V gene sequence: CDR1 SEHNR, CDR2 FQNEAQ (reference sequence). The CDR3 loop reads CASSRGNTEAFF. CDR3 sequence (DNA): TGTGCCAGCTCCAGGGGAAACACTGAAGCTTTCTTT.

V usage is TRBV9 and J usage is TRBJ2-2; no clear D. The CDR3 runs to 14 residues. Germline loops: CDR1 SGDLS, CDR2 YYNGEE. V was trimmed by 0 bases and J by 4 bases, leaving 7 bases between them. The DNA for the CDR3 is TGTGCCAGCAGCGTAGGACGGAGCACCGGGGAGCTGTTTTTT. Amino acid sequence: CASSVGRSTGELFF. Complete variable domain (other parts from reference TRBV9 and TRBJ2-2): DSGVTQTPKHLITATGQRVTLRCSPRSGDLSVYWYQQSLDQGLQFLIQYYNGEERAKGNILERFSAQQFPDLHSELNLSSLELGDSALYFCASSVGRSTGELFFGEGSRLTVL.

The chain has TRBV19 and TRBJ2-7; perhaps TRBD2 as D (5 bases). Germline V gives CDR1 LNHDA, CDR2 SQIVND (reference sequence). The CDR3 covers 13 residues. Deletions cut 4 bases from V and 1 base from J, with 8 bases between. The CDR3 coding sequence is TGTGCCAGTAGTAGAGGGCCGTCCTACGAGCAGTACTTC. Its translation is CASSRGPSYEQYF.

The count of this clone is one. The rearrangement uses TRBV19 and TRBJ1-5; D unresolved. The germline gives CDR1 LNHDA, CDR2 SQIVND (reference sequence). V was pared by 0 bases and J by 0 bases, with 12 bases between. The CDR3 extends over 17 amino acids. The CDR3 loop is CASSIDFARISNQPQHF. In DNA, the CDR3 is TGTGCCAGTAGTATAGATTTCGCCAGGATTAGCAATCAGCCCCAGCATTTT.

Written as DNA, the CDR3 is TGTGCCAGCCTAGAAGGGGGGGGCTACGAGCAGTACTTC. This translates into CASLEGGGYEQYF. The chain joins TRBV2 to TRBJ2-7; D may be TRBD2 (7 bases). Germline CDR1 and CDR2: SNHLY and FYNNEI. The CDR3 loop spans 13 amino acids. The V end was cut by 8 bases, the J end by 3 bases, with 14 bases between.

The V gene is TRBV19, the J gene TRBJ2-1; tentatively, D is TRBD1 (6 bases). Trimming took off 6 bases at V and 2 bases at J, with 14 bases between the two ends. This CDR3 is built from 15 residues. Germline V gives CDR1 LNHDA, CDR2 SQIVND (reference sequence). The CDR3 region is CASSVTGSTYNEQFF. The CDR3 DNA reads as TGTGCCAGTAGCGTAACAGGGTCGACCTACAATGAGCAGTTCTTC.

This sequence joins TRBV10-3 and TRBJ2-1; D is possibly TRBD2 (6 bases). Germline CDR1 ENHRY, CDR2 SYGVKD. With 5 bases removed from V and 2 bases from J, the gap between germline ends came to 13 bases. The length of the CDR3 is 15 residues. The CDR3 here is CAISLALDPYNEQFF. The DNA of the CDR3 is TGTGCCATCAGTCTAGCGCTAGACCCCTACAATGAGCAGTTCTTC.

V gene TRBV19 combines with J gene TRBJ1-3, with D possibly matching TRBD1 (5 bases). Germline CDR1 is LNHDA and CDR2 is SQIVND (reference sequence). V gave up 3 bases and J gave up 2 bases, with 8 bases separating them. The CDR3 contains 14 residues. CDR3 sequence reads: CASSIQGTGNTIYF. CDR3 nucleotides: TGTGCCAGTAGTATCCAGGGCACTGGAAACACCATATATTTT.

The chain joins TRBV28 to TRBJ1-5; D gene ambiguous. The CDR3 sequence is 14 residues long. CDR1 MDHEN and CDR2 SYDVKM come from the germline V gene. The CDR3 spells CACFGYESYQPQHF. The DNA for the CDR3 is TGTGCGTGCTTCGGGTATGAATCTTATCAGCCCCAGCATTTT.

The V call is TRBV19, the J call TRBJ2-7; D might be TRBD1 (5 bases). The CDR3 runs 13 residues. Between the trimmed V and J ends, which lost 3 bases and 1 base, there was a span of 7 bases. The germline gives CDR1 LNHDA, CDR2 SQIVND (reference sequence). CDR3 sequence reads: CASSMTVSYEQYF. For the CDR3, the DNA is TGTGCCAGTAGTATGACAGTGTCCTACGAGCAGTACTTC.

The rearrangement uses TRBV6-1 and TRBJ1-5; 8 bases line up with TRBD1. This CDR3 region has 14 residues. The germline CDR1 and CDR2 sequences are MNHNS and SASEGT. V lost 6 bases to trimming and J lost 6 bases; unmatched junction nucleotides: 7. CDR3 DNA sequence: TGTGCCAGCAGCGCGGACAGGGAACGTCAGCCCCAGCATTTT. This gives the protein CASSADRERQPQHF.

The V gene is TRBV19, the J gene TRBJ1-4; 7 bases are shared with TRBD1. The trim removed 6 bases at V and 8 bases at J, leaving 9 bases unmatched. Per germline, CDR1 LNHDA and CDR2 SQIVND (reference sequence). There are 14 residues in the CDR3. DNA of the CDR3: TGTGCCAGTAGATTACAGGGGTATGGGGAAAAACTGTTTTTT. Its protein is CASRLQGYGEKLFF.

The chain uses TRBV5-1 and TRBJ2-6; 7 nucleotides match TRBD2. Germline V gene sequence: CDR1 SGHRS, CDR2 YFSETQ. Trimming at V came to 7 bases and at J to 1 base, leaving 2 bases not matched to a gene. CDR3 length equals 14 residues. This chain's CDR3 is CASGGESGANVLTF. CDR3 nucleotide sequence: TGCGCCAGCGGGGGGGAATCTGGGGCCAACGTCCTGACTTTC.

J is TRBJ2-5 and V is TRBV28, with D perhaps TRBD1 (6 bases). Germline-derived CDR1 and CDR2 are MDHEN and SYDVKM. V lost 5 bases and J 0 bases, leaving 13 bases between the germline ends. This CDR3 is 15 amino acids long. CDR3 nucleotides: TGTGCCAGCAGTCCGGGACACCTTAACCAAGAGACCCAGTACTTC. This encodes CASSPGHLNQETQYF.

Written as DNA, the CDR3 is TGTGCCAGCAGCAAAGTGGGACAGGGAGAAGAGACCCAGTACTTC. It is translated as CASSKVGQGEETQYF. V gene TRBV7-9 combines with J gene TRBJ2-5; 9 bases are a match to TRBD1. Germline values: CDR1 SEHNR, CDR2 FQNEAQ (reference sequence). This CDR3 has 15 amino acids. V shed 5 bases, J shed 3 bases, and the junction held 7 bases outside the gene matches.

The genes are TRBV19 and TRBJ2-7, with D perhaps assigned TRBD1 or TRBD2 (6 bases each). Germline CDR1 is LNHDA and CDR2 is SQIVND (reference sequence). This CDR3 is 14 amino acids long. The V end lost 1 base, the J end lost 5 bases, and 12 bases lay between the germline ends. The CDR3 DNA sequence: TGTGCCAGTAGTATAGCGGGGGCTAGTCACGAGCAGTACTTC. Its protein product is CASSIAGASHEQYF.

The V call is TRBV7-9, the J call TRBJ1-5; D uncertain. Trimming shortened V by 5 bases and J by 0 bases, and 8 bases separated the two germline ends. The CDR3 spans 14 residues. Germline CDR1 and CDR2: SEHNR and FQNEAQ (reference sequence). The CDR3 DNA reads TGTGCCAGCAGCCATGAGATTAGCAATCAGCCCCAGCATTTT. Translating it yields CASSHEISNQPQHF.

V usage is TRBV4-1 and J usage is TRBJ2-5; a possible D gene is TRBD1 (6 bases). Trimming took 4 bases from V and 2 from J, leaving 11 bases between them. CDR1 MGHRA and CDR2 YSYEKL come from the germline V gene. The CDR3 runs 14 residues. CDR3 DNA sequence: TGCGCCAGCAGCCTACACAGGGAGCAAGAGACCCAGTACTTC. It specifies CASSLHREQETQYF.

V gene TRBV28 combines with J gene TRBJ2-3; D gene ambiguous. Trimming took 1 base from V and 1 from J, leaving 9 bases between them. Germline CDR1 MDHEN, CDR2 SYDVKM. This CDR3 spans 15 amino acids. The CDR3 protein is CASSLSIAGTDTQYF. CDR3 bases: TGTGCCAGCAGTTTATCGATCGCGGGCACAGATACGCAGTATTTT.

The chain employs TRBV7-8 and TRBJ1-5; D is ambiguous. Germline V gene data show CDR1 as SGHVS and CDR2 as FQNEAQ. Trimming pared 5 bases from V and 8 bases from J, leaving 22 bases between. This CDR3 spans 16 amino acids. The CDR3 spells CASSPRRRSFVEPQHF. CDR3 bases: TGTGCCAGCAGCCCTCGTAGAAGGTCATTTGTTGAGCCCCAGCATTTT.

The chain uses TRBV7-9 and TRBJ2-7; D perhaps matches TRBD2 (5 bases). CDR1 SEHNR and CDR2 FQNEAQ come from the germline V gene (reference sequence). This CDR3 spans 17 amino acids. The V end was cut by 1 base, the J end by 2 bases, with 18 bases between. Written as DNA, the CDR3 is TGTGCCAGCAGCTTAGTCGGGGAGAGGGCAGGAACCTACGAGCAGTACTTC. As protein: CASSLVGERAGTYEQYF.

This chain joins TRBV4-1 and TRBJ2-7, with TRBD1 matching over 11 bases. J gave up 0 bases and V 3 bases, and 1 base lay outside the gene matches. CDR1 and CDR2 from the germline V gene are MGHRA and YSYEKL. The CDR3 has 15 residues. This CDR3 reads CASSQDRGLSYEQYF. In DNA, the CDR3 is TGCGCCAGCAGCCAGGACAGGGGGCTCTCCTACGAGCAGTACTTC.

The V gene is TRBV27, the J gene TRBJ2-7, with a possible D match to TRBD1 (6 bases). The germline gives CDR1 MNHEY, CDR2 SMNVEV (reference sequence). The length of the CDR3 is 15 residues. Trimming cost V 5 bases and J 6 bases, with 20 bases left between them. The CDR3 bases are TGTGCCAGCAGTGGGGGCCCGCTGAGAATAGGCGAGCAGTACTTC. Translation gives CASSGGPLRIGEQYF.